Following are 11 T cell receptor beta chains from one sample sequenced in a study of post-analysis software for immune sequencing data. Tagging with unique molecular identifiers was a feature of the TCR beta cDNA libraries. Via MiXCR, TCRdb re-called the PCR reads, giving one row per CDR3 protein. The repertoire consists of about 820,000 distinct CDR3 sequences, with under 70% occurring once and the leading ten covering approximately 4.5%. Their target antigens are unknown. Notes on the study in general: With TRBV5-6, TRBV5-1 and TRBV20-1 included, five TRBV segments were more frequent in patients than in controls.

Sequencing was carried out using blood. These receptors came from a girl between 5 and 17 years old with multiple sclerosis.

This rearrangement joins TRBV20-1 to TRBJ1-2; D is unclear. The V gene's germline CDR1 is DFQATT and CDR2 SNEGSKA (reference sequence). This CDR3 region has 14 residues. V dropped 0 bases and J dropped 4 bases, with 12 bases sitting between them. The CDR3 region has the DNA TGCAGTGCTAGAGAGATTGTTGGCAGCTATGGCTACACCTTC. It codes for CSAREIVGSYGYTF.

The V call is TRBV5-1, the J call TRBJ2-1, with 8 bases fitting TRBD1. CDR1 SGHRS and CDR2 YFSETQ come from the germline V gene. V gave up 2 bases and J gave up 6 bases; unmatched junction bases: 19. The CDR3 has 19 amino acids. The CDR3 reads CASSFQMTGANRAINEQFF. CDR3 coding DNA: TGCGCCAGCAGCTTCCAGATGACAGGGGCGAATCGGGCGATCAATGAGCAGTTCTTC.

The rearrangement uses TRBV10-3 and TRBJ2-5; D gene uncertain. The germline CDR1 and CDR2 sequences are ENHRY and SYGVKD. The CDR3 loop spans 13 amino acids. V dropped 7 bases and J dropped 1 base, with 10 bases sitting between them. CDR3 in amino acids: CAIKGVGQETQYF. CDR3 nucleotide sequence: TGTGCCATCAAGGGCGTGGGCCAAGAGACCCAGTACTTC.

The chain has TRBV29-1 and TRBJ2-7; D remains unclear. The CDR3 sequence is 12 residues long. Trimming left V 2 bases short and J 3 bases short, with 8 bases between. Germline V gene lookup returns CDR1 SQVTM and CDR2 ANQGSEA. CDR3 region: CSVELSFYEQYF. The CDR3 nucleotides are TGCAGCGTTGAACTCTCGTTCTACGAGCAGTACTTC.

The chain recombines TRBV20-1 with TRBJ2-5, with TRBD1 matching 10 bases. The closer fit of TRBJ2-7 to the DNA end suggests the J call may be wrong. The CDR3 length is 13 residues. Germline CDR1 DFQATT, CDR2 SNEGSKA (reference sequence). The CDR3 region has the DNA TGCAGTGCTAGAGCCCGGACAGGGGGCGAGCAGTACTTC. Amino acid sequence: CSARARTGGEQYF.

The chain couples TRBV29-1 to TRBJ2-5; 13 bases match TRBD2. The CDR3 consists of 18 residues. From germline, CDR1 is SQVTM and CDR2 ANQGSEA. V was clipped by 2 bases and J by 11 bases; unmatched bases: 20. The CDR3 DNA follows: TGCAGCGTTGAATCGGCCTTCTGGACTAGCGGGGGCATGAATGAGCAGTACTTC. Translated, it gives CSVESAFWTSGGMNEQYF.

This chain joins TRBV20-1 and TRBJ2-3, with 7 bases matching TRBD2. The CDR3 runs to 15 residues. Trimming took 3 bases from V and 2 from J; bases not matched to a gene: 8. In germline, CDR1 is DFQATT, CDR2 SNEGSKA (reference sequence). The CDR3 reads CSASLPSGPTDTQYF. CDR3 nucleotides: TGCAGTGCTAGCCTACCTAGCGGCCCCACAGATACGCAGTATTTT.

This chain joins TRBV5-6 and TRBJ2-4, with 7 positions matching TRBD1. The CDR3 spans 16 residues. Losses at the gene ends were 6 bases for V and 0 bases for J; bases not matched to a gene: 9. CDR1 and CDR2 from the germline V gene are SGHDT and YYEEEE. The CDR3 region is CASKTGTEIAKNIQYF. CDR3 in DNA: TGTGCCAGCAAGACCGGGACAGAGATAGCCAAAAACATTCAGTACTTC.

V usage is TRBV24-1 and J usage is TRBJ2-2; a possible D gene is TRBD1 (6 bases). This CDR3 comprises 14 residues. Trimming left V 9 bases short and J 0 bases short, with 10 bases between. The germline gives CDR1 KGHDR, CDR2 SFDVKD. CDR3 DNA sequence: TGTGCCACCCGCGACAGGACGAACACCGGGGAGCTGTTTTTT. Amino acid sequence: CATRDRTNTGELFF.

The V call is TRBV7-3, the J call TRBJ2-1; 10 positions agree with TRBD2. Germline loops: CDR1 SGHTA, CDR2 FQGTGA. V shed 4 bases and J 7 bases; nucleotides not matched to a gene: 7. The length of the CDR3 is 15 residues. The CDR3 loop reads CASSYSSGSGNEQFF. DNA for the CDR3: TGTGCCAGCAGCTACTCTAGCGGGAGTGGAAATGAGCAGTTCTTC.

This sequence joins TRBV20-1 and TRBJ2-5; 14 nucleotides match TRBD2. This CDR3 contains 14 residues. Germline CDR1 is DFQATT and CDR2 is SNEGSKA (reference sequence). The ends lost 3 bases at V and 5 bases at J; junction bases unmatched: 2. The CDR3 sequence is CSASRTSGRETQYF. DNA for the CDR3: TGCAGTGCTAGCCGGACTAGCGGGAGGGAGACCCAGTACTTC.